This T cell receptor (beta chain) comes out of a study of T-cell reconstitution after alpha-beta-depleted transplantation in children (dated by TCRdb to the mid-2010s). Broadly, across the study: The study quantitatively tracked T-cell immune reconstitution after TCRalphabeta/CD19-depleted allogeneic hematopoietic cell transplantation in children using TCR repertoire profiling.

Trimming at the junction amounts to 0 bases on V and 8 bases on J, and the germline ends lie 19 bases apart. As encoded in the germline V gene (reference sequence), CDR1 is DFQATT while CDR2 is SNEGSKA. The CDR3, from cysteine to phenylalanine, totals 15 residues. Left in the record is the CDR3 DNA by itself, 45 bases read in frame from the first base. Receptor amplification or capture employed PCR. The reads were generated on an Illumina HiSeq 2500. TCR libraries were prepared with molecular barcoding, using unique molecular identifiers to normalize TCRbeta repertoire quantification. TCRdb passed the public sequencing reads through fastp at Q25 and MiXCR, retaining productive beta sequences. A single entry per CDR3 protein holds the most common genes and DNA from its merged rows. For this sample the table gives 600,000 to 700,000 distinct CDR3 sequences, of which 15% to 20% were detected only once. The ten biggest clones cover 1.1% of the sample.

The sample holds many counts of this clonotype. What antigen it recognizes has not been identified. Base-call qualities are not available, and no considerably larger clone is one nucleotide away. The receptor was derived from a human donor who donated a stem cell graft to a child with acute myeloid leukemia. The sample was PBMCs from the stem cell graft donor, taken from the stem cell graft. Recombination connected TRBV20-1 to TRBJ1-2; the D gene is unclear. For the CDR3, the sequence is CSARDPIAAAGGYTF. Here is the DNA: TGCAGTGCTAGAGATCCCATTGCGGCCGCCGGCGGCTACACCTTC.